Listed here is a single T cell receptor beta chain. The antigen remains undetermined. Germline V lookup: CDR1 WSHSY, CDR2 SAAADI. The length of the CDR3 is 13 residues. Deletions cut 2 bases from V and 10 bases from J, with 9 bases between. This sample is part of a study of T cell responses to AZD1222 COVID-19 vaccine. Whole-study findings and limits: Sampled repertoires all dated from after the peak T cell response. Most donors were white British and more were female, and clonal diversity was possibly underestimated. Vaccination with two AZD1222 doses was followed by a rise in Spike-specific TCR breadth and depth. Across spike, vaccine-associated CD4 TCRs were found, dominant at 160-218 and 743-854.

Only in-frame clones appear in the TCRdb table, and some are missing; sequencing was by immunoSEQ multiplex PCR. The sample shows fewer than 90,000 clones, approximately 90% of them seen only once. The origin of this receptor is an adult in good health. The chain uses TRBV10-2 and TRBJ2-6, with D perhaps matching TRBD2 (5 bases). The specimen was peripheral blood, collected on day 0 of AZD1222 vaccination. The CDR3 region has the DNA TGCGCCAGCAGTGAGGGAGGACGGAACGTCCTGACTTTC. It encodes CASSEGGRNVLTF.